This T cell receptor (beta chain) was sequenced in a study of T cells in tuberculosis. Across the whole study: This South African cohort compared adolescents with or without latent tuberculosis against adults with active tuberculosis.

As concerns this clone: Its specificity is unknown.

General observations from the study: A GMM-specific repertoire classifier reached roughly 90% accuracy, AUROC 0.7 to 0.9. GMM-specific TCRs were nearer to active tuberculosis alpha repertoires, suggesting expansion.

With V trimmed by 8 bases and J by 7 bases, 11 bases remained unmatched. Germline-derived CDR1 and CDR2 are MNHEY and SMNVEV (reference sequence). The CDR3 has 15 amino acids. Produced via immunoSEQ multiplex PCR; TCRdb's table is partial and in-frame only. The sample records 25,000 or so clones, nearly 90% being singletons. The receptor was isolated from a donor between 10 and 29 years old with latent tuberculosis or without tuberculosis infection. This chain links TRBV27 with TRBJ1-6; 7 positions agree with TRBD1. The specimen was PBMCs. The CDR3 bases are TGTGCCAGCTGCTCGAGGGCAGGGGGAAATTCACCCCTCCACTTT. Translated: CASCSRAGGNSPLHF.